The T cell receptor (beta chain) under discussion was sequenced for a study of blood T cell repertoires in COVID-19. The CDR3 length is 18 residues. With 5 bases clipped from V and 4 bases from J, the junction kept 15 bases outside the gene matches. The V gene's germline CDR1 is SGHDN and CDR2 FVKESK. Generated by immunoSEQ multiplex PCR, the TCRdb table keeps only in-frame clones and is missing some. The table has more than 200,000 clones, more than 75% seen once; the top ten hold roughly 12%. The sequence was obtained from a man in his fifties or sixties with COVID-19, enrolled during active disease. Sequencing used peripheral blood. The chain uses TRBV14 and TRBJ2-7, with 12 bases aligning to TRBD2. CDR3 loop: CASSFGPARGLAGYEQYF. The CDR3 coding sequence is TGTGCCAGCAGCTTCGGCCCTGCCAGGGGACTAGCGGGTTACGAGCAGTACTTC.